Listed below are T cell receptor beta chains from one sample, sequenced in a study of T cell repertoires in cytomegalovirus infection. TCRdb re-derived calls from the reads in MiXCR, one entry per CDR3 protein. This table has around 530,000 distinct CDR3 sequences, about 25% appearing once. The sequenced sample was PBMCs. These receptors were collected from a human donor in good health (CMV status not recorded). Some clones in this sample may be carry-over from other donors' samples. The CDR3 runs from the conserved cysteine through the conserved F or W. D genes are given only for firm matches. For some rows the clone size is stated as once, few or many, or as a class when expanded; others skip it.

>TRBJ2-5|.|TRBV11-3|.
TGTGCCAGCAGCCGAGACCCCCAAGAGACCCAGTACTTC
CASSRDPQETQYF
>TRBJ2-7|.|TRBV2|.
TGTGCCAGCAGGAGGGACCAAACCTACGAGCAGTACTTC
CASRRDQTYEQYF
>TRBJ2-1|TRBD2|TRBV7-3|.
TGTGCCAGCAGCTTAACTAGCGGGGAGTACAATGAGCAGTTCTTC
CASSLTSGEYNEQFF
>TRBJ2-1|.|TRBV7-2|many
TGTGCCAGCAGCTCTAAAGCGGTGAGCTCCTACAATGAGCAGTTCTTC
CASSSKAVSSYNEQFF
>TRBJ1-1|.|TRBV6-2/TRBV6-3|few
TGTGCCAGCAGTTACTCATACCGACCCCAGAACACTGAAGCTTTCTTT
CASSYSYRPQNTEAFF
>TRBJ2-6|TRBD1|TRBV30|.
TGTGCCTGGAGTGGCGGACAGGTTAGCTCTGGGGCCAACGTCCTGACTTTC
CAWSGGQVSSGANVLTF
>TRBJ2-5|TRBD2|TRBV11-3|few
TGTGCCAGCAGCCACGGACTAGCGGGAGCCCAAGAGACCCAGTACTTC
CASSHGLAGAQETQYF
>TRBJ2-3|.|TRBV9|.
TGTGCCAGCAGCGTAATGCCGAGCACTAGCACAGATACGCAGTATTTT
CASSVMPSTSTDTQYF
>TRBJ1-3|TRBD1|TRBV7-2|few
TGTGCCAGCAGCTTAGGACAGGGAACGAGAAACACCATATATTTT
CASSLGQGTRNTIYF
>TRBJ1-1|TRBD1|TRBV6-1|.
TGTGCCAGCAGCACGCAAAACAGGGGGCCCACTGAAGCTTTCTTT
CASSTQNRGPTEAFF
>TRBJ1-1|.|TRBV7-2|many
TGTGCCAGCAGCTTAGGGATCCTGCGGACTGAAGCTTTCTTT
CASSLGILRTEAFF
>TRBJ2-2|.|TRBV7-2|few
TGTGCCAGCAGCTTACAGGCGGGTCGTACCGGGGAGCTGTTTTTT
CASSLQAGRTGELFF
>TRBJ1-5|.|TRBV28|.
TGTGCCAGCAGTTTTAGGCCAGCCACCCAGCCCCAGCATTTT
CASSFRPATQPQHF
>TRBJ1-5|.|TRBV7-2|few
TGTGCCAGCAGCTTAGACGGGCCGTCGGGGCAGCCCCAGCATTTT
CASSLDGPSGQPQHF
>TRBJ1-4|TRBD1|TRBV5-1|.
TGCGCCAGCAGTTCCGACAGGGGAGCTAATGAAAAACTGTTTTTT
CASSSDRGANEKLFF
>TRBJ1-1|TRBD1|TRBV12-3/TRBV12-4|once
TGTGCCAGCAGTTTTTCCGGGACAGGGGCTTTATACACTGAAGCTTTCTTT
CASSFSGTGALYTEAFF
>TRBJ1-6|.|TRBV6-5|few
TGTGCCAGCAGTTACTCCGCCGGGACCCTTCGGTCACCCCTCCACTTT
CASSYSAGTLRSPLHF
>TRBJ2-3|TRBD2|TRBV19|.
TGTGCCAGTAGTTTAAGCGGGACTGCCACAGATACGCAGTATTTT
CASSLSGTATDTQYF
>TRBJ1-6|.|TRBV7-8|few
TGTGCCAGCAGCTTAGCGATTGACTCCTATAATTCACCCCTCCACTTT
CASSLAIDSYNSPLHF
>TRBJ2-7|.|TRBV7-8|many
TGTGCCAGCAGCTTAGTGACCTACTCCTACGAGCAGTACTTC
CASSLVTYSYEQYF
>TRBJ1-1|TRBD1|TRBV27|.
TGTGCCAGCATCCAAGGGGGACAGTCGGTAGCTTTCTTT
CASIQGGQSVAFF
>TRBJ1-3|.|TRBV7-2|many
TGTGCCAGCAGCTTAGAAATTTTTGGCGGAGGAAGCTCTGGAAACACCATATATTTT
CASSLEIFGGGSSGNTIYF
>TRBJ1-2|.|TRBV7-8|.
TGTGCCAGCAGAAAAACAAACCCTGGGGCAGGGGCTAACTATGGCTACACCTTC
CASRKTNPGAGANYGYTF
>TRBJ2-1|TRBD2|TRBV6-5|.
TGTGCCAGCTCCGCGCTAGCGGGATCCAATGAGCAGTTCTTC
CASSALAGSNEQFF
>TRBJ2-3|TRBD2|TRBV7-8|few
TGTGCCAGCAGCGCCCGACTAGCGGGGAGCACAGATACGCAGTATTTT
CASSARLAGSTDTQYF
>TRBJ1-2|.|TRBV12-5|few
TGTGCTAGTGGACCCATTAAAGGTACTCACTATGGCTACACCTTC
CASGPIKGTHYGYTF